This TCR beta chain stems from a study of control samples from healthy donors and cancer patients. V was pared by 6 bases and J by 5 bases, with 4 bases of the junction left unmatched. Germline CDR1 reads LNHDA; CDR2 reads SQIVND (reference sequence). The CDR3 has 14 residues. Using immunoSEQ multiplex PCR, the repertoire was profiled, and TCRdb retains in-frame clones only, with some absent. Among about 140,000 clones listed, just under 95% were seen once. The sequence derives from a man aged 30 to 39 in good health. The genes are TRBV19 and TRBJ2-2; 9 bases are a match to TRBD1. Specimen: blood. For the CDR3, the DNA is TGTGCCAGTAGCGGGACAGGGAGGACCGGGGAGCTGTTTTTT. The encoded protein is CASSGTGRTGELFF.